The 9 T cell receptor beta chains reported below all come from one sample, sequenced in a study of cytomegalovirus exposure and HLA in healthy donors. The PCR made use of 60 Vbeta and 13 Jbeta primers. The data were produced by immunoSEQ multiplex PCR, yet TCRdb's version contains in-frame clones alone and is incomplete. This table has roughly 180,000 clones, about 81% appearing once. The source material was PBMCs. The receptors stem from a woman aged 18-29 years in good health and CMV-seropositive.

This clone is a singleton in its sample. The chain links TRBV9 to TRBJ2-2; unclear D gene. Trimming shortened V by 4 bases and J by 3 bases, and 4 bases separated the two germline ends. CDR3 length equals 12 residues. Germline CDR1 is SGDLS and CDR2 is YYNGEE. The CDR3 bases are TGTGCCAGCAGCCCCTACACCGGGGAGCTGTTTTTT. It translates to CASSPYTGELFF.

This chain uses TRBV10-3 with TRBJ2-5; the D is unclear. The CDR3 contains 13 residues. Germline V gene sequence: CDR1 ENHRY, CDR2 SYGVKD. V lost 4 bases, J lost 1 base, and 7 bases lay in between. The chain's CDR3 is CAISGAVQETQYF. Here the CDR3 DNA reads TGTGCCATCAGTGGGGCAGTCCAAGAGACCCAGTACTTC.

The chain is built from TRBV11-2 and TRBJ1-1; TRBD1 aligns across 12 bases. This CDR3 has 17 amino acids. CDR1 is SGHAT and CDR2 is FQNNGV in the germline V gene. The V and J ends lost 1 base and 4 bases, in that order; junction bases with no gene match: 7. The CDR3 loop reads CASSLVWGQGAITEAFF. DNA for the CDR3: TGTGCCAGCAGCTTAGTTTGGGGACAGGGGGCTATCACTGAAGCTTTCTTT.

The chain uses TRBV27 and TRBJ2-7, with D uncertain. The V end was cut by 1 base, the J end by 1 base, with 8 bases between. The CDR3 covers 14 residues. Germline values: CDR1 MNHEY, CDR2 SMNVEV (reference sequence). The DNA of the CDR3 is TGTGCCAGCAGTTTATACACCCAATCCTACGAGCAGTACTTC. It encodes CASSLYTQSYEQYF.

CDR3 residues: CASSLTSEQTQYF. The CDR3 bases are TGTGCCAGCAGCCTCACTAGCGAACAGACCCAGTACTTC. This rearrangement joins TRBV7-3 to TRBJ2-5, with 7 bases lining up with TRBD2. CDR1 SGHTA and CDR2 FQGTGA come from the germline V gene. V lost 5 bases and J lost 6; bases outside the gene matches: 6. This CDR3 contains 13 residues.

The V call is TRBV7-9, the J call TRBJ2-3; 8 bases are a match to TRBD1. Looked up from germline, CDR1 is SEHNR and CDR2 is FQNEAQ (reference sequence). V shed 3 bases and J 3 bases; nucleotides not matched to a gene: 2. The CDR3 loop spans 14 amino acids. DNA for the CDR3: TGTGCCAGCAGCTTTAGGACAGGGACAGATACGCAGTATTTT. Protein product: CASSFRTGTDTQYF.

This clone was counted between two and nine times. This rearrangement joins TRBV11-1 to TRBJ1-2, with 12 bases lining up with TRBD1. Trimming removed 0 bases from V and 4 bases from J; junction bases left unmatched: 6. This CDR3 has 17 amino acids. CDR1 is SGHAT and CDR2 is FQDESV in the germline V gene (reference sequence). CDR3 coding DNA: TGTGCCAGCAGCTTAGCCGGGACAGGGGGCGGACTCTATGGCTACACCTTC. It is translated as CASSLAGTGGGLYGYTF.

The chain employs TRBV30 and TRBJ2-6; D may be TRBD2 (5 bases). This CDR3 is 18 amino acids long. Between the trimmed V and J ends, which lost 2 bases and 1 base, there was a span of 18 bases. CDR1 is GTSNPN, CDR2 SVGIG, per germline (reference sequence). For the CDR3, the DNA is TGTGCCTGGAGTCCCGACCGACCTTCGGGATCTGGGGCCAACGTCCTGACTTTC. This encodes CAWSPDRPSGSGANVLTF.

The chain couples TRBV19 to TRBJ1-5; no reliable D call. Looked up from germline, CDR1 is LNHDA and CDR2 is SQIVND (reference sequence). The CDR3 contains 14 residues. V lost 3 bases, J lost 3 bases, and 9 bases lay in between. The CDR3 nucleotides are TGTGCCAGTAGTATGTCACAGCCCAATCAGCCCCAGCATTTT. Translated, it gives CASSMSQPNQPQHF.